This TCR beta chain came from a study of shared clonotypes between healthy human individuals. General observations from the study: Specimens sampled were limited to blood, with tissue repertoires likely differing. Compared with memory subsets, naive subsets generally had larger estimated richness.

Investigators divided CD4+ cells into CD45RA+ naive and CD45RA-negative memory subsets. Notes on this clone: Its antigen is undetermined.

V was pared by 7 bases and J by 0 bases, with 15 bases between. Germline CDR1 is MNHEY and CDR2 is SVGAGI. The CDR3 sequence is 15 residues long. When replicate PCRs were run on sorted subsets, they used 150 to 200 ng DNA, roughly 30,000 T cell genomes. Some clones are missing from TCRdb's copy, which holds only in-frame ones; the method was immunoSEQ multiplex PCR. Seen here are under 2.5 million clones, around 92% observed once, and the top ten hold around 0.38%. The sequence derives from a man between 18 and 35 years old in good health. Some clones in this sample may be carry-over from other donors' samples. This sequence joins TRBV6-5 and TRBJ1-1; tentatively, D is TRBD1 (5 bases). The sequenced sample was naive CD4+ T cells from PBMCs. Subset denoted: CD45RA+ positively selected. The CDR3 coding sequence is TGTGCCAGCATCAGAAAGGGGACCTTGAACACTGAAGCTTTCTTT. Its protein is CASIRKGTLNTEAFF.